The next 21 T cell receptor beta chains were all read from a single sample in a study of blood T cell repertoires in COVID-19. Repertoires were generated with immunoSEQ multiplex PCR, while TCRdb's copy carries only in-frame clones and drops some. The sample holds 150,000 to 200,000 clones, 85% to 90% seen once. The material sequenced was peripheral blood. The origin of the receptors is a man aged 18 to 35 with active or convalescent COVID-19.

This chain joins TRBV30 and TRBJ2-1, with 8 bases aligning to TRBD2. Germline CDR1 and CDR2: GTSNPN and SVGIG (reference sequence). The CDR3 loop spans 16 amino acids. V trimming: 2 bases; J trimming: 7 bases; junction bases outside the gene matches: 13. CDR3 in DNA: TGTGCCTGGAGTCCCCCCAGCGGGAGCGCGCGAAATGAGCAGTTCTTC. Protein: CAWSPPSGSARNEQFF.

This clone appeared a single time. The chain joins TRBV5-8 to TRBJ1-1, with TRBD1 matching 8 bases. The CDR3 sequence is 13 residues long. V lost 5 bases to trimming and J lost 5 bases; unmatched junction nucleotides: 5. CDR1 and CDR2 (germline): SGHTS, YDEGEE. The CDR3 loop is CASRRTGFTEAFF. The CDR3 DNA reads TGTGCCAGCAGACGGACAGGGTTTACTGAAGCTTTCTTT.

The chain carries TRBV4-3 and TRBJ2-1, with 9 nucleotides matching TRBD1. J lost 7 bases, V lost 3 bases, and 10 bases had no gene match. Germline CDR1 and CDR2: LGHNA and YSLEER. CDR3 length: 16 amino acids. The CDR3 loop is CASSQLGTGRDNEQFF. In DNA form, the CDR3 reads TGCGCCAGCAGCCAGTTGGGGACAGGGAGGGATAATGAGCAGTTCTTC.

This clone occurred many times. The rearrangement joins TRBV15 to TRBJ1-3; D not certain. Germline V gives CDR1 LNHNV, CDR2 YYDKDF (reference sequence). V shed 3 bases and J shed 1 base, with 7 bases lying between them. The CDR3 consists of 14 residues. Written as DNA, the CDR3 is TGTGCCACCAGCAGTACGGGGTCTGGAAACACCATATATTTT. Translation gives CATSSTGSGNTIYF.

This chain connects TRBV10-2 to TRBJ1-1, with D possibly TRBD1 on 6 matching bases. The CDR3 extends over 13 amino acids. V was trimmed by 6 bases and J by 6 bases, leaving 14 bases between them. Germline CDR1 WSHSY, CDR2 SAAADI. CDR3 protein: CASSQTGFPEAFF. DNA of the CDR3: TGCGCCAGCAGCCAAACAGGGTTCCCTGAAGCTTTCTTT.

The chain is built from TRBV3-1 (or the pseudogene TRBV3-2) and TRBJ1-1; D perhaps matches TRBD1 (5 bases). Looked up from germline, CDR1 is LGHDT and CDR2 is YNNKEL (reference sequence). The CDR3 loop spans 15 amino acids. V was pared by 0 bases and J by 1 base, with 9 bases between. The CDR3 protein is CASSQEGLGNTEAFF. Here the CDR3 DNA reads TGTGCCAGCAGCCAAGAGGGACTAGGGAACACTGAAGCTTTCTTT.

This chain links TRBV5-1 with TRBJ1-2; possibly TRBD1 for D (6 bases). In germline, CDR1 is SGHRS, CDR2 YFSETQ. The CDR3 is 13 residues long. V lost 4 bases and J lost 13, with 20 bases in between. The CDR3 spells CASSPRDKGPPTF. Here the CDR3 DNA reads TGCGCCAGCAGCCCCCGGGACAAAGGGCCACCCACCTTC.

V gene TRBV10-3 combines with J gene TRBJ1-3; unclear D gene. This CDR3 region has 18 residues. Looked up from germline, CDR1 is ENHRY and CDR2 is SYGVKD. Trimming took off 0 bases at V and 0 bases at J, with 15 bases between the two ends. CDR3 DNA sequence: TGTGCCATCAGTGAGTCGGGTGGACGCGGGAGCTCTGGAAACACCATATATTTT. Its translation: CAISESGGRGSSGNTIYF.

The chain has TRBV24-1 and TRBJ1-5; D unclear. The V end was cut by 3 bases, the J end by 1 base, with 6 bases between. This CDR3 region has 14 residues. Per germline, CDR1 KGHDR and CDR2 SFDVKD. This CDR3 reads CATSDAASNQPQHF. In DNA form, the CDR3 reads TGTGCCACCAGTGATGCGGCCAGCAATCAGCCCCAGCATTTT.

The chain couples TRBV7-3 to TRBJ2-1, with 12 bases matching TRBD2. V gave up 5 bases and J gave up 0 bases; unmatched junction bases: 8. Germline loops: CDR1 SGHTA, CDR2 FQGTGA. This CDR3 spans 18 amino acids. CDR3 residues: CASSTPTSGRGSYNEQFF. The CDR3, as DNA: TGTGCCAGCAGCACCCCGACTAGCGGGAGAGGCTCCTACAATGAGCAGTTCTTC.

The chain joins TRBV30 to TRBJ1-5; D perhaps matches TRBD1 (5 bases). CDR3 size: 14 residues. Germline CDR1 is GTSNPN and CDR2 is SVGIG (reference sequence). Between the trimmed V and J ends, which lost 1 base and 4 bases, there was a span of 11 bases. CDR3 region: CAWSGAGGNQPQHF. The CDR3 DNA reads as TGTGCCTGGAGTGGAGCCGGGGGTAATCAGCCCCAGCATTTT.

This clone was recorded once. The chain employs TRBV5-5 and TRBJ2-7; D ambiguous. Looked up from germline, CDR1 is SGHKS and CDR2 is YYEKEE (reference sequence). Trimming pared 2 bases from V and 6 bases from J, leaving 6 bases between. The CDR3 covers 11 residues. In nucleotides, the CDR3 is TGTGCCAGCAGCTTCACTCTCGAGCAGTACTTC. Amino acid sequence: CASSFTLEQYF. Full variable domain (remainder filled in from reference TRBV5-5 and TRBJ2-7): DAGVTQSPTHLIKTRGQQVTLRCSPISGHKSVSWYQQVLGQGPQFIFQYYEKEERGRGNFPDRFSARQFPNYSSELNVNALLLGDSALYLCASSFTLEQYFGPGTRLTVT.

The chain combines TRBV21-1 with TRBJ2-6; TRBD2, the table's D call, was not compared with the DNA. TRBV21-1 has pseudogene status. The CDR3 totals 17 residues. CDR3 coding DNA: TGTGCCAGCAGCAAAGTAGAGTTATTCTCTGGGGCCAACGTCCTGACTTTC. It encodes CASSKVELFSGANVLTF.

This chain connects TRBV27 to TRBJ1-2; 7 nucleotides agree with TRBD1. This CDR3 contains 13 residues. Trimming at V came to 4 bases and at J to 5 bases, leaving 4 bases not matched to a gene. CDR1 is MNHEY, CDR2 SMNVEV, per germline (reference sequence). The CDR3 loop reads CASSSTGEYGYTF. The CDR3 DNA reads TGTGCCAGCAGTTCAACAGGGGAATATGGCTACACCTTC.

The genes are TRBV3-1 (or the pseudogene TRBV3-2) and TRBJ2-3; D is uncertain. V dropped 3 bases and J dropped 0 bases, with 10 bases sitting between them. Germline loops: CDR1 LGHDT, CDR2 YNNKEL (reference sequence). The CDR3 runs 15 residues. The CDR3 is CASSHYQASTDTQYF. The DNA of the CDR3 is TGTGCCAGCAGCCACTATCAGGCAAGCACAGATACGCAGTATTTT.

The CDR3 DNA reads TGCGCCAGCAGCCAAGACCCTCTCCCGACAGGGGCAAATTCACCCCTCCACTTT. It is translated as CASSQDPLPTGANSPLHF. The chain recombines TRBV4-1 with TRBJ1-6; 8 positions agree with TRBD1. V trimming: 0 bases; J trimming: 7 bases; junction bases outside the gene matches: 11. This CDR3 region has 18 residues. Germline V gene data show CDR1 as MGHRA and CDR2 as YSYEKL.

This chain joins TRBV3-1 (or the pseudogene TRBV3-2) and TRBJ2-1; no clear D gene. V gave up 1 base and J gave up 3 bases, with 7 bases separating them. CDR3 length equals 14 residues. The germline V gene has CDR1 LGHDT and CDR2 YNNKEL (reference sequence). The CDR3 loop reads CASSQVAGYNEQFF. As DNA, the CDR3 is TGTGCCAGCAGCCAAGTAGCCGGCTACAATGAGCAGTTCTTC.

The genes are TRBV11-2 and TRBJ1-1, with 9 nucleotides matching TRBD1. The CDR3 totals 17 residues. CDR1 is SGHAT, CDR2 FQNNGV, per germline. Trimming removed 1 base from V and 3 bases from J; junction bases left unmatched: 9. The CDR3 DNA reads as TGTGCCAGCAGCTTAGGTCTTTGGGGACAGGGCGACACTGAAGCTTTCTTT. Its translation: CASSLGLWGQGDTEAFF.

This chain joins TRBV27 and TRBJ1-2; the match to TRBD1 covers 11 bases. This CDR3 is built from 16 residues. Germline V gene sequence: CDR1 MNHEY, CDR2 SMNVEV (reference sequence). The V segment lost 5 bases and the J segment 8 bases; nucleotides outside the gene matches: 13. The CDR3 region has the DNA TGTGCCAGCAGTCCCCGGGACAGGGGGGCGTCTCGAGGCTACACCTTC. This sequence encodes CASSPRDRGASRGYTF.

This rearrangement joins TRBV5-1 to TRBJ1-5; D perhaps matches TRBD1 (6 bases). The CDR3 contains 14 residues. Germline CDR1 is SGHRS and CDR2 is YFSETQ. Trimming removed 0 bases from V and 5 bases from J, with 9 bases in between. CDR3 protein: CASSLGQDHQPQHF. The CDR3 nucleotides are TGCGCCAGCAGCTTGGGACAGGACCATCAGCCCCAGCATTTT.

The CDR3: CATSDTTMAEAFF. In nucleotides, the CDR3 is TGTGCCACCAGTGATACCACTATGGCAGAAGCTTTCTTT. This chain uses TRBV24-1 with TRBJ1-1, with D unresolved. The CDR3 sequence is 13 residues long. The germline V gene has CDR1 KGHDR and CDR2 SFDVKD. Trimming shortened V by 3 bases and J by 8 bases, and 12 bases separated the two germline ends.